The 15 T cell receptor beta chains below were found in one sample sequenced in a study of T cell repertoires in cytomegalovirus infection. Each CDR3 protein gets one entry after TCRdb re-called the reads with MiXCR. In the table there are hundreds of thousands of distinct CDR3 sequences, 9.5% of which are singletons. Sequencing input: PBMCs. Receptor source: a human donor in good health (CMV status not recorded). Some clones in this sample may be carry-over from other donors' samples.

This clonotype was counted between two and nine times. V and J are TRBV20-1 and TRBJ1-1; D gene uncertain. Germline CDR1 reads DFQATT; CDR2 reads SNEGSKA (reference sequence). CDR3 length: 14 residues. V was trimmed by 1 base and J by 1 base, leaving 10 bases between them. The CDR3 region is CSARGFGGNTEAFF. The CDR3, as DNA: TGCAGTGCTAGAGGGTTTGGAGGGAACACTGAAGCTTTCTTT.

This clonotype was recorded many times. The rearrangement joins TRBV2 to TRBJ2-5, with 7 bases that match TRBD2. The CDR3 has 15 amino acids. Germline V gene sequence: CDR1 SNHLY, CDR2 FYNNEI. With V trimmed by 6 bases and J by 5 bases, 12 bases remained unmatched. The CDR3 region has the DNA TGTGCCAGCAGACCCGGGACTACCAGGTCTGAGACCCAGTACTTC. Encoded protein: CASRPGTTRSETQYF. Complete variable domain (other parts from reference TRBV2 and TRBJ2-5): EPEVTQTPSHQVTQMGQEVILRCVPISNHLYFYWYRQILGQKVEFLVSFYNNEISEKSEIFDDQFSVERPDGSNFTLKIRSTKLEDSAMYFCASRPGTTRSETQYFGPGTRLLVL.

The gene calls are TRBV5-1 and TRBJ2-7, with 8 bases lining up with TRBD2. Trimming removed 3 bases from V and 6 bases from J; junction bases left unmatched: 11. CDR3 length equals 15 residues. CDR1 and CDR2 from the germline V gene are SGHRS and YFSETQ. CDR3 loop: CASSSNPAGVAEQYF. DNA for the CDR3: TGCGCCAGCAGCTCGAACCCAGCGGGAGTCGCCGAGCAGTACTTC.

The table lists this clonotype with a few counts. The chain joins TRBV6-1 to TRBJ2-7; 7 positions agree with TRBD1. Germline V gene sequence: CDR1 MNHNS, CDR2 SASEGT. This CDR3 comprises 14 residues. V gave up 6 bases and J gave up 3 bases; unmatched junction bases: 8. CDR3 region: CASRGTGAGYEQYF. CDR3 nucleotide sequence: TGTGCCAGCAGGGGAACAGGGGCGGGCTACGAGCAGTACTTC.

This clonotype came up a few times. J is TRBJ1-3 and V is TRBV9; D not certain. The CDR3 contains 18 residues. CDR1 and CDR2 (germline): SGDLS, YYNGEE. V gave up 0 bases and J gave up 0 bases, with 16 bases separating them. In nucleotides, the CDR3 is TGTGCCAGCAGCGTAGGCGGGAGGACGTCGCACTCTGGAAACACCATATATTTT. This sequence encodes CASSVGGRTSHSGNTIYF.

On this clonotype itself: A much larger clonotype is one base distant, so this may be a read error. The chain is built from TRBV6-2 or TRBV6-3 and TRBJ2-1; D is unclear. The CDR3 runs 15 residues. V was shortened by 0 bases and J by 2 bases, with 8 bases between the two germline ends. From germline, CDR1 is MNHEY and CDR2 SVGEGT. In nucleotides, the CDR3 is TGTGCCAGCAGTTACTCTGAGAGCCCCTACAATGAGCAGTTCTTC. It translates to CASSYSESPYNEQFF.

This clonotype was seen more than once but under ten times. The rearrangement links TRBV19 to TRBJ2-4; 12 bases are shared with TRBD2. V shed 2 bases and J 2 bases; nucleotides not matched to a gene: 1. CDR1 LNHDA and CDR2 SQIVND come from the germline V gene (reference sequence). The CDR3 length is 16 residues. The CDR3 region is CASSILAGGSKNIQYF. CDR3 DNA sequence: TGTGCCAGTAGTATACTAGCGGGAGGGTCCAAAAACATTCAGTACTTC.

The V call is TRBV12-3 or TRBV12-4, the J call TRBJ1-1; D may be TRBD1 (5 bases). V shed 5 bases and J shed 0 bases, with 16 bases lying between them. The CDR3 runs to 16 residues. CDR3 amino acids: CASSPVGASMNTEAFF. The CDR3 DNA reads as TGTGCCAGCAGTCCTGTAGGGGCCTCCATGAACACTGAAGCTTTCTTT.

This clonotype occurred a few times. V gene TRBV25-1 combines with J gene TRBJ2-5; perhaps TRBD1 as D (6 bases). This CDR3 has 15 amino acids. V gave up 3 bases and J gave up 4 bases, with 15 bases separating them. CDR1 MGHDK and CDR2 SYGVNS come from the germline V gene. As DNA, the CDR3 is TGTGCCAGCAGTGACCGGAAGGGGGTACGAGAGACCCAGTACTTC. It codes for CASSDRKGVRETQYF.

This clonotype was found many times. The chain's CDR3 is CASSKSVLPKDGYTF. The CDR3, as DNA: TGTGCCAGCAGCAAGTCCGTCCTCCCAAAGGATGGCTACACCTTC. V is TRBV7-2 and J is TRBJ1-2, with no clear D. The V and J ends lost 5 bases and 6 bases respectively, with 19 bases between them. Germline lookup yields CDR1 SGHTA and CDR2 FQGNSA. The CDR3 extends over 15 amino acids.

This clonotype occurred many times. This chain uses TRBV3-1 with TRBJ2-5, with unresolved D. CDR3 length: 12 amino acids. CDR1 is LGHDT, CDR2 YNNKEL, per germline (reference sequence). Trimming shortened V by 1 base and J by 6 bases, and 6 bases separated the two germline ends. This CDR3 is CASSQVEKTQYF. The CDR3 DNA sequence: TGTGCCAGCAGCCAAGTAGAAAAGACCCAGTACTTC.

This clonotype was seen at least ten times. The genes are TRBV7-2 and TRBJ1-6; TRBD1 matches at 8 bases. The trim removed 7 bases at V and 8 bases at J, leaving 10 bases unmatched. The CDR3 sequence is 15 residues long. Germline V lookup: CDR1 SGHTA, CDR2 FQGNSA. CDR3 region: CASTRTAGGYSPLHF. The CDR3 DNA follows: TGTGCCAGCACTCGGACGGCAGGGGGCTATTCACCCCTCCACTTT.

This clonotype was counted at least ten times. This chain links TRBV12-3 or TRBV12-4 with TRBJ2-2, with unresolved D. The ends were cut back, 5 bases at V and 1 base at J, with 23 bases in the middle. CDR3 length: 19 residues. The CDR3 DNA follows: TGTGCCAGCAGTCCCAGAAACCCACACCCCACCAGGAACACCGGGGAGCTGTTTTTT. Amino acid sequence: CASSPRNPHPTRNTGELFF.

This clonotype was seen at least ten times. The chain is built from TRBV7-7 and TRBJ2-5; D possibly corresponds to TRBD1 (5 bases). The germline V gene encodes CDR1 SSHAT and CDR2 FNYEAQ (reference sequence). V dropped 5 bases and J dropped 1 base, with 17 bases sitting between them. This CDR3 is built from 16 residues. The CDR3 reads CASSHSPGRVQETQYF. As DNA, the CDR3 is TGTGCCAGCAGCCACTCCCCCGGCAGGGTCCAAGAGACCCAGTACTTC.

V gene TRBV4-2 combines with J gene TRBJ2-7; no firm D call. The CDR3 spans 13 residues. From germline, CDR1 is LGHNA and CDR2 YNFKEQ. V was shortened by 2 bases and J by 4 bases, with 9 bases between the two germline ends. The CDR3 DNA sequence: TGTGCCAGCAGCCAACAGAGGTATTACGAGCAGTACTTC. This codes for CASSQQRYYEQYF.